Below, 26 T cell receptor beta chains from the same sample are listed, as sequenced in a study of blood T cell repertoires in COVID-19. Data came from immunoSEQ multiplex PCR; TCRdb stores just in-frame clones and leaves some out. The sample carries about 82,000 clones, roughly 80% recorded once. Sequenced input: peripheral blood. Receptors were obtained from a woman aged 40 to 50 with active or convalescent COVID-19.

The rearrangement joins TRBV19 to TRBJ2-2; TRBD1 agrees at 7 bases. Per the germline V gene, CDR1 is LNHDA and CDR2 is SQIVND (reference sequence). There are 14 residues in the CDR3. Losses at the gene ends were 4 bases for V and 6 bases for J; bases not matched to a gene: 5. The CDR3 region has the DNA TGTGCCAGTAGTACACTGACAGGGCCCGGGGAGCTGTTTTTT. Translated, it gives CASSTLTGPGELFF.

The V gene is TRBV4-1, the J gene TRBJ2-3, with 9 positions matching TRBD1. CDR1 is MGHRA, CDR2 YSYEKL, per germline. Trimming took 1 base from V and 4 from J; bases not matched to a gene: 3. This CDR3 has 15 amino acids. The CDR3 loop is CASSQGDRVADTQYF. The CDR3 DNA sequence: TGCGCCAGCAGCCAAGGGGACAGGGTGGCAGATACGCAGTATTTT.

The genes are TRBV7-8 and TRBJ2-5; 7 bases fit TRBD2. This CDR3 contains 14 residues. CDR1 SGHVS and CDR2 FQNEAQ come from the germline V gene. V dropped 0 bases and J dropped 7; count of bases not matched to a gene: 5. CDR3 nucleotide sequence: TGTGCCAGCAGCTTAGCTTCCAGGGAGGGGACCCAGTACTTC. Protein: CASSLASREGTQYF.

The chain is built from TRBV9 and TRBJ2-3; D is unclear. Trimming took 3 bases from V and 3 from J, leaving 11 bases between them. CDR1 is SGDLS, CDR2 YYNGEE, per germline. There are 14 residues in the CDR3. CDR3 residues: CASSDRLWTDTQYF. DNA for the CDR3: TGTGCCAGCAGCGATCGACTCTGGACAGATACGCAGTATTTT.

This chain uses TRBV2 with TRBJ2-1, with 10 bases identical to TRBD2. After removal of 7 bases from V and 4 bases from J, the junction contained 10 bases not matched to a gene. Looked up from germline, CDR1 is SNHLY and CDR2 is FYNNEI. The CDR3 spans 16 residues. The CDR3 loop is CASTPALAGFYNEQFF. The CDR3 bases are TGTGCCAGCACTCCCGCACTAGCGGGGTTTTACAATGAGCAGTTCTTC.

The chain joins TRBV4-2 to TRBJ1-3; 7 bases are a match to TRBD1. After removal of 5 bases from V and 0 bases from J, the junction contained 10 bases not matched to a gene. The CDR3 totals 17 residues. CDR1 and CDR2 from the germline V gene are LGHNA and YNFKEQ. The CDR3 coding sequence is TGTGCCAGCAGCAAGGAGGGGGCCACGAGCTCTGGAAACACCATATATTTT. Its translation is CASSKEGATSSGNTIYF.

This sequence joins TRBV28 and TRBJ1-3; no clear D gene. The germline CDR1 and CDR2 sequences are MDHEN and SYDVKM. CDR3 size: 17 residues. The V and J ends lost 2 bases and 0 bases respectively, with 14 bases between them. In DNA form, the CDR3 reads TGTGCCAGCAGTTTAACACGTCCACCAAGCTCTGGAAACACCATATATTTT. Amino acids: CASSLTRPPSSGNTIYF.

The chain carries TRBV11-2 and TRBJ1-5; no definite D call. Germline CDR1 reads SGHAT; CDR2 reads FQNNGV. The CDR3 runs to 13 residues. V lost 5 bases, J lost 4 bases, and 9 bases lay in between. CDR3 protein: CASSPNQNQPQHF. CDR3 sequence (DNA): TGTGCCAGCAGCCCCAACCAGAATCAGCCCCAGCATTTT.

This rearrangement joins TRBV2 to TRBJ2-7, with 10 bases fitting TRBD2. Trimming removed 0 bases from V and 4 bases from J; junction bases left unmatched: 6. Germline V gene data show CDR1 as SNHLY and CDR2 as FYNNEI. CDR3 length equals 16 residues. In nucleotides, the CDR3 is TGTGCCAGCAGTGAAGCGCTTGCGACTAGCGGGTACGAGCAGTACTTC. Translation: CASSEALATSGYEQYF.

The rearrangement uses TRBV12-3 or TRBV12-4 and TRBJ2-7, with 7 positions matching TRBD2. The CDR3 totals 12 residues. J was trimmed by 7 bases and V by 0 bases; bases with no gene match: 0. The CDR3 nucleotides read TGTGCCAGCAGTTTAGCGGGAGGGGAGCAGTACTTC. Its translation: CASSLAGGEQYF.

This clone was seen a single time. This chain uses TRBV7-3 with TRBJ1-1; 8 bases map to TRBD1. The CDR3 extends over 14 amino acids. Germline V gives CDR1 SGHTA, CDR2 FQGTGA. With 4 bases clipped from V and 5 bases from J, the junction kept 6 bases outside the gene matches. DNA of the CDR3: TGTGCCAGCAGCTACACAGGGGGAGAAACTGAAGCTTTCTTT. Residues: CASSYTGGETEAFF.

J is TRBJ2-1 and V is TRBV28; D uncertain. Trimming left V 6 bases short and J 6 bases short, with 12 bases between. There are 13 residues in the CDR3. Per the germline V gene, CDR1 is MDHEN and CDR2 is SYDVKM. The CDR3 sequence: CASSNVYGNEQFF. Written as DNA, the CDR3 is TGTGCCAGCAGCAACGTCTATGGCAATGAGCAGTTCTTC.

The chain recombines TRBV9 with TRBJ2-1, with D maybe TRBD1 (6 bases). The CDR3 consists of 16 residues. V was shortened by 3 bases and J by 6 bases, with 19 bases between the two germline ends. From germline, CDR1 is SGDLS and CDR2 YYNGEE. CDR3 nucleotide sequence: TGTGCCAGCAGCGCTACCAATCCCGGGACACCCAATGAGCAGTTCTTC. This encodes CASSATNPGTPNEQFF.

This clone was counted a few times. This chain uses TRBV24-1 with TRBJ1-2, with a possible D match to TRBD1 (6 bases). With 4 bases removed from V and 8 bases from J, the gap between germline ends came to 16 bases. Germline CDR1 reads KGHDR; CDR2 reads SFDVKD. This CDR3 is built from 14 residues. The CDR3 sequence is CATSDRTGLRGYTF. The DNA for the CDR3 is TGTGCCACCAGTGACCGAACAGGGCTTAGGGGCTACACCTTC.

For the CDR3, the DNA is TGTGCCAGCAGCTCCCAGGGGACAGGGGGTACTTTCATTCAGTACTTC. Translated, it gives CASSSQGTGGTFIQYF. The gene calls are TRBV11-2 and TRBJ2-4; 11 bases are a match to TRBD1. From germline, CDR1 is SGHAT and CDR2 FQNNGV. The CDR3 runs 16 residues. With 4 bases clipped from V and 9 bases from J, the junction kept 11 bases outside the gene matches. The full variable domain, with the rest looked up from reference TRBV11-2 and TRBJ2-4, is EAGVAQSPRYKIIEKRQSVAFWCNPISGHATLYWYQQILGQGPKLLIQFQNNGVVDDSQLPKDRFSAERLKGVDSTLKIQPAKLEDSAVYLCASSSQGTGGTFIQYFGAGTRLSVL.

The rearrangement joins TRBV9 to TRBJ1-1; D not certain. V was pared by 4 bases and J by 4 bases, with 11 bases between. Germline values: CDR1 SGDLS, CDR2 YYNGEE. There are 13 residues in the CDR3. In DNA, the CDR3 is TGTGCCAGCAGCACAGCCCCGAGCACTGAAGCTTTCTTT. Amino acid sequence: CASSTAPSTEAFF.

This clone was recorded a few times. The genes are TRBV18 and TRBJ1-2; 8 bases agree with TRBD1. In germline, CDR1 is KGHSH, CDR2 LQKENI. The CDR3 runs to 15 residues. The V segment lost 2 bases and the J segment 4 bases; nucleotides outside the gene matches: 6. This chain's CDR3 is CASSPSGGVGYGYTF. DNA for the CDR3: TGTGCCAGCTCACCATCAGGGGGCGTGGGCTATGGCTACACCTTC.

This clone has a handful of counts. The chain has TRBV19 and TRBJ1-1; D ambiguous. Germline V gene data show CDR1 as LNHDA and CDR2 as SQIVND (reference sequence). V was shortened by 3 bases and J by 0 bases, with 5 bases between the two germline ends. This CDR3 region has 13 residues. The CDR3 nucleotides are TGTGCCAGTAGTATCCAGTTGAACACTGAAGCTTTCTTT. It encodes CASSIQLNTEAFF.

The gene calls are TRBV6-2 or TRBV6-3 and TRBJ1-6; 8 bases align to TRBD1. The CDR3 has 17 amino acids. The germline V gene encodes CDR1 MNHEY and CDR2 SVGEGT. J lost 4 bases, V lost 7 bases, and 12 bases had no gene match. CDR3 in DNA: TGTGCCAGCACCCCTCGTCCGGGGACAGGATATAATTCACCCCTCCACTTT. Encoded protein: CASTPRPGTGYNSPLHF.

The chain uses TRBV18 and TRBJ1-2; D perhaps matches TRBD1 (6 bases). The CDR3 covers 15 residues. Trimming removed 4 bases from V and 3 bases from J, with 15 bases in between. The V gene's germline CDR1 is KGHSH and CDR2 LQKENI. CDR3 DNA sequence: TGTGCCAGCTCACATAAGGCACAGGGAGACTATGGCTACACCTTC. Translation gives CASSHKAQGDYGYTF.

The genes are TRBV6-5 and TRBJ1-1; D possibly corresponds to TRBD1 (6 bases). This CDR3 is 13 amino acids long. The germline V gene encodes CDR1 MNHEY and CDR2 SVGAGI. V lost 6 bases, J lost 3 bases, and 11 bases lay in between. The CDR3 reads CASRLKGDTEAFF. As DNA, the CDR3 is TGTGCCAGCAGACTCAAGGGGGACACTGAAGCTTTCTTT.

CDR3: CASRSEGPSGTDTQYF. The DNA for the CDR3 is TGCGCCAGCAGATCAGAAGGGCCTAGCGGCACAGATACGCAGTATTTT. The chain employs TRBV5-1 and TRBJ2-3; a possible D gene is TRBD2 (6 bases). Germline assignment: CDR1 SGHRS and CDR2 YFSETQ. This CDR3 region has 16 residues. The germline V and J ends were trimmed by 5 bases and 1 base, with 17 bases remaining between them.

This clone has just one count. CDR3: CASSVSPGSHNEQFF. Written as DNA, the CDR3 is TGTGCCAGCAGCGTAAGCCCCGGGAGCCACAATGAGCAGTTCTTC. V and J are TRBV9 and TRBJ2-1; D is possibly TRBD2 (6 bases). CDR1 SGDLS and CDR2 YYNGEE come from the germline V gene. The CDR3 has 15 amino acids. With 1 base removed from V and 5 bases from J, the gap between germline ends came to 13 bases.

The sample holds a few counts of this clone. The CDR3, as DNA: TGTGCCAGCTCACCAGGGACAGGGGAGCCTGGGGCCAACGTCCTGACTTTC. Amino acid sequence: CASSPGTGEPGANVLTF. The chain carries TRBV18 and TRBJ2-6, with 10 nucleotides matching TRBD1. The CDR3 consists of 17 residues. V trimming: 2 bases; J trimming: 2 bases; junction bases outside the gene matches: 3. Germline CDR1 is KGHSH and CDR2 is LQKENI.

The rearrangement links TRBV9 to TRBJ2-1; 12 nucleotides align to TRBD2. This CDR3 contains 15 residues. V lost 4 bases to trimming and J lost 5 bases; unmatched junction nucleotides: 4. Germline V gene sequence: CDR1 SGDLS, CDR2 YYNGEE. The CDR3 protein is CASSPSGRANNEQFF. The CDR3 region has the DNA TGTGCCAGCAGCCCTAGCGGGAGGGCCAACAATGAGCAGTTCTTC.

This chain uses TRBV3-1 (or the pseudogene TRBV3-2) with TRBJ1-2, with 7 nucleotides matching TRBD1. Germline-derived CDR1 and CDR2 are LGHDT and YNNKEL (reference sequence). This CDR3 has 15 residues. J gave up 5 bases and V 4 bases, and 10 bases lay outside the gene matches. The CDR3 loop is CASSLGQEVGYGYTF. Written as DNA, the CDR3 is TGTGCCAGCAGCCTAGGACAGGAAGTCGGATATGGCTACACCTTC.